A selection of T cell receptor beta chains follows, all from one sample in a study of cytomegalovirus exposure and HLA in healthy donors. Clones were read by immunoSEQ multiplex PCR, and TCRdb kept only the in-frame ones, dropping some. The data show approximately 180,000 clones, 60% to 85% seen once. Sequencing was done on a sample of PBMCs. These TCRs come from a woman aged 40 to 50 in good health and CMV-seronegative. CDR3s include the opening cysteine and the closing phenylalanine or tryptophan. The order of the fields is D gene, clone size, V gene, J gene, CDR3 DNA, CDR3 protein. The D gene is left open where the match is weak. The size entry is marked missing in some rows and otherwise reads once, few, many or a size class.

d_gene: .
abundance: once
v_gene: TRBV5-6
j_gene: TRBJ1-2
CDR3nt: TGTGCCAGCAGCTTGCGGGGGAACTATGGCTACACCTTC
CDR3aa: CASSLRGNYGYTF

d_gene: .
abundance: .
v_gene: TRBV6-6
j_gene: TRBJ1-4
CDR3nt: TGTGCCAGCAGTTACCCCTCTGGCGGGGCAGAAAAACTGTTTTTT
CDR3aa: CASSYPSGGAEKLFF

d_gene: TRBD1
abundance: .
v_gene: TRBV11-3
j_gene: TRBJ1-1
CDR3nt: TGTGCCAGCAGCTCAAATCCCGGGACAGGTGAGAACACTGAAGCTTTCTTT
CDR3aa: CASSSNPGTGENTEAFF

d_gene: .
abundance: .
v_gene: TRBV7-2
j_gene: TRBJ1-1
CDR3nt: TGTGCCAGCAGCTTAGCGCCTAGTGCTGGCACTGAAGCTTTCTTT
CDR3aa: CASSLAPSAGTEAFF

d_gene: TRBD2
abundance: .
v_gene: TRBV7-2
j_gene: TRBJ2-5
CDR3nt: TGTGCCAGCAGCTCCCCCGGACTAGCGGGATTGGAGACCCAGTACTTC
CDR3aa: CASSSPGLAGLETQYF

d_gene: TRBD2
abundance: .
v_gene: TRBV6-1
j_gene: TRBJ2-7
CDR3nt: TGTGCCAGCAGTGACCGAGCGGGAGGAACCTACGAGCAGTACTTC
CDR3aa: CASSDRAGGTYEQYF

d_gene: .
abundance: .
v_gene: TRBV6-1
j_gene: TRBJ2-3
CDR3nt: TGTGCCAGCAGTGAACTAGGAGCTCTCAGCACAGATACGCAGTATTTT
CDR3aa: CASSELGALSTDTQYF

d_gene: TRBD1
abundance: .
v_gene: TRBV7-2
j_gene: TRBJ2-2
CDR3nt: TGTGCCAGCAGCCCGACAGGGGTACTTAACACCGGGGAGCTGTTTTTT
CDR3aa: CASSPTGVLNTGELFF

d_gene: TRBD1
abundance: .
v_gene: TRBV30
j_gene: TRBJ2-7
CDR3nt: TGTGCCGGCCATGAGGGACAGGGGGCCCTGCAGTACTTC
CDR3aa: CAGHEGQGALQYF

d_gene: TRBD2
abundance: .
v_gene: TRBV9
j_gene: TRBJ2-1
CDR3nt: TGTGCCAGCAGCGCTGGGACTAGAGGAGCTGATGAGCAGTTCTTC
CDR3aa: CASSAGTRGADEQFF

d_gene: TRBD2
abundance: .
v_gene: TRBV11-1
j_gene: TRBJ2-1
CDR3nt: TGTGCCAGCAGCTCCCCGGGACTACCGAATGAGCAGTTCTTC
CDR3aa: CASSSPGLPNEQFF